Below, one TCR beta chain is given with its context. Its cognate antigen has yet to be identified. Per-nucleotide qualities are absent, and no much larger clonotype sits a single base away. The source of the sample is a study of cytotoxic CD8 clonotypes in ibrutinib-treated CLL (dated by TCRdb to about 2021). A note on the overall study: The cohort included around 15 treatment-naive and approximately twelve relapsed/refractory patients; 17 to 18 were IGHV unmutated. Of the 85 to 90 participants in the trial, about two dozen had longitudinal samples available. Every remission and progressive disease sample was obtained while ibrutinib was still being received by the patients. Cryopreserved peripheral blood mononuclear cells were collected before treatment, at response, and at either disease progression or sustained remission. The response samples were drawn at a median of around eleven months into treatment, with a range of roughly 6 to 40 months. An average of about 260,000 productive templates and 94,082 productive rearrangements was obtained per sample. Partial responses were observed in about 25 patients and complete responses in 2; after a median follow-up of 68 months, remission was maintained in around 14 patients and progression was observed in approximately twelve.

The time point label corresponds to: approximately 2 years on ibrutinib. For TCR beta library preparation, roughly 2 micrograms of genomic DNA was extracted from cryopreserved PBMCs. Longitudinal blood samples from CLL patients on ibrutinib monotherapy were analyzed using high-throughput TCR beta sequencing. The patients took part in an open-label, single-center phase 2 trial of ibrutinib monotherapy. CDR1 and CDR2 are drawn from the germline V gene: SGDLS, YYNGEE. Its CDR3 holds 15 amino acids, cysteine through phenylalanine. This entry keeps only the CDR3 DNA: 45 bases, framed from base 1. Trimming leaves V shorter by 4 bases and J shorter by 4 bases, with the junction holding 6 bases beyond the gene matches. Each clonotype received, on average, 10x coverage in deep resolution sequencing performed on a MiSeq, where the target depth lay between 1 in 1 million and 1 in 200,000 T cells. The immunoSEQ hsTCRB Kit was used to generate the TCR beta libraries. The study's processing was this. The data were analyzed with ImmunoSEQ Analyzer and ImmunoSEQ Data Assistant, and V, D and J gene assignments followed IMGT definitions. Clonality was computed as one minus normalized Shannon entropy of productive rearrangement frequencies, ranging from 0 to 1. Only overrepresented clonotypes making up at least 0.05% of the repertoire of each patient were included in the public clonotype analysis. Repertoires from some 13 age-matched healthy donors in immuneACCESS were used as clonality controls. Here the immuneACCESS table is served through TCRdb, limited to in-frame sequences with V and J called. Missing clones are a known gap in these copies; in checked studies unresolved V genes cover under half, and the rest lacks a known reason. The DNA was the basis for D and trimming; V, J and clone size are from that table. For this sample there are hundreds of thousands of clones; roughly 70% appear just once. In total, the top ten clones hold 15% of the sample.

Overall study outcomes, separate from this receptor: Lymph node repertoires were not examined, and the timing of sampling was not matched between patients in sustained remission and those whose disease progressed. At baseline, clonality was higher than in age-matched healthy donors and showed a strong correlation with circulating CD8+ T-cell counts. Clonality rose at ibrutinib response, remained stable during sustained remission, and dropped back toward baseline at progression. Public clonotypes were rare and either shrank or stayed stable during treatment, and the rise in clonality at ibrutinib response reflected expansion of private clonotypes.

The sequence is built from TRBV9 and TRBJ2-7, and TRBD2 matches 12 of the central bases. This material consisted of PBMCs, taken after 24 months of ibrutinib treatment. The source of this sequence is a human donor with chronic lymphocytic leukemia. The CDR3 is CASSPRTSGIYEQYF. The DNA reads TGTGCCAGCAGCCCCCGGACTAGCGGGATTTACGAGCAGTACTTC.